This T cell receptor beta chain was captured by sequencing in a study of beta chain features in type 1 diabetes. The overall study: Patients were similar to healthy donors in age and gender (as well as in cell yields). Study-wide points: When Type 1 diabetes patients were examined, their TCRB CDR3s proved moderately but significantly shorter in all four CD4+ subsets.

A single heparinised draw of approximately 110 mL on average was taken per donor. Cell sorting via CD45RO/CCR7/CD25/CD127/CD95/CD27 was performed to obtain CD4+ naive, central memory, regulatory and stem cell-like memory cells. Isolated RNA was reverse transcribed in full, so expressed TCRB transcripts were sequenced. TCRdb's copy holds only in-frame clones and misses some; the assay was immunoSEQ multiplex PCR. Among 130,000 to 150,000 clones listed, about 13% were seen once. Germline V gene sequence: CDR1 GTSNPN, CDR2 SVGIG (reference sequence). The CDR3 is 12 amino acids. V gave up 0 bases and J gave up 6 bases, with 7 bases separating them. This clone was picked up a small number of times. Its antigen remains unknown. Other DNA variants within this sample encode the same CDR3.

The sequenced sample was central memory CD4+ T cells from blood. This rearrangement joins TRBV30 to TRBJ2-3; the D is unclear. This clonotype was obtained from a man between 18 and 29 years old with type 1 diabetes. The CDR3 loop is CAWSVGGDTQYF. The CDR3 nucleotides read TGTGCCTGGAGTGTGGGCGGTGATACGCAGTATTTT.